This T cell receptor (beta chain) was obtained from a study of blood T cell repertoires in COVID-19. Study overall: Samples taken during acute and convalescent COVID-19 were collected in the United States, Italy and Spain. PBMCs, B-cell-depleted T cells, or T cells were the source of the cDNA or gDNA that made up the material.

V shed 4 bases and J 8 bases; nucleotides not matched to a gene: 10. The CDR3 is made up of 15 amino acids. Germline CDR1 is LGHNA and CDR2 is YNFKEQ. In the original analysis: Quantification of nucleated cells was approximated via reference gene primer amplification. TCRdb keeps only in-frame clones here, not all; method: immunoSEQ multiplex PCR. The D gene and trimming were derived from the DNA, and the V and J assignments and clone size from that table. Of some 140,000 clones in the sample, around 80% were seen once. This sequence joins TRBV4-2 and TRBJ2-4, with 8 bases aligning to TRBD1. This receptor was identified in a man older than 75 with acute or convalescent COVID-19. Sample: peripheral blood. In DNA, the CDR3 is TGTGCCAGCAGCCCACAGGACAGGGTTGTAGACATTCAGTACTTC. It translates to CASSPQDRVVDIQYF.